This T cell receptor beta chain is from a study of graft-versus-host responses after intestinal transplantation. Study details: Anti-thymocyte globulin served as induction for all recipients, who then took tacrolimus and steroids for approximately 3 years.

In the case of this clone: Its specificity is not known.

Study conclusions and caveats: Among recipient marrow samples, GvH clones were found; some appeared first in ileum or blood.

Assay: immunoSEQ multiplex PCR; the TCRdb copy retains only in-frame clones and omits some. The table has more than 100,000 clones, 93% seen once; the top ten hold more than 0.9%. The source was unstimulated CD8+ T cells sorted from spleen or lymph node cells, collected before intestinal transplant. The receptor was derived from a human donor who received an intestinal transplant.

CDR3 loop: CASSLVTGELFF. CDR3 DNA sequence: TGTGCCAGCAGCCTAGTCACCGGGGAGCTGTTTTTT. The genes are TRBV14 and TRBJ2-2; no reliable D call. The CDR3 is made up of 12 amino acids. In germline, CDR1 is SGHDN, CDR2 FVKESK. Trimming took 4 bases from V and 4 from J, leaving 4 bases between them.